Following are 30 T cell receptor beta chains from one sample sequenced in a study of CD8 T cells in Susac syndrome. cDNA came from roughly 0.5 to 1 ug RNA primed by random hexamers. TCRdb redid the calling of the immunoSEQ multiplex PCR reads with MiXCR, one entry per CDR3 protein. Among some 450,000 distinct CDR3 sequences listed, around 83% were seen once. The sample taken for sequencing was CD8+ T cells from PBMCs. The source is a human donor with multiple sclerosis.

The chain carries TRBV6-1 and TRBJ2-3, with D unclear. CDR1 and CDR2 (germline): MNHNS, SASEGT. The CDR3 runs to 17 residues. V was pared by 6 bases and J by 0 bases, with 19 bases between. The CDR3 reads CASSPPIDGPSTDTQYF. Written as DNA, the CDR3 is TGTGCCAGCAGCCCCCCCATTGACGGACCTAGCACAGATACGCAGTATTTT.

V is TRBV4-1 and J is TRBJ2-4; TRBD2 is a possible D gene (6 bases). V was trimmed by 0 bases and J by 6 bases, leaving 9 bases between them. Germline assignment: CDR1 MGHRA and CDR2 YSYEKL. This CDR3 contains 14 residues. CDR3 bases: TGCGCCAGCAGCCAAGAACCGGGGGTAAACATTCAGTACTTC. Its protein is CASSQEPGVNIQYF.

V is TRBV29-1 and J is TRBJ2-7, with D possibly matching TRBD2 (6 bases). The CDR3 runs to 14 residues. Germline CDR1 and CDR2: SQVTM and ANQGSEA. The V and J ends lost 6 bases and 0 bases respectively, with 15 bases between them. CDR3 DNA: TGCAGCGTCGATGGAGGGGAGTCCTCCTACGAGCAGTACTTC. Protein: CSVDGGESSYEQYF.

The chain links TRBV7-9 to TRBJ1-2; 7 bases fit TRBD1. Unmatched junction bases numbered 3, after V lost 5 bases and J lost 3 bases. CDR1 and CDR2 from the germline V gene are SEHNR and FQNEAQ (reference sequence). The CDR3 has 13 amino acids. CDR3 sequence (DNA): TGTGCCAGCAGCGTTACAGGGGACTATGGCTACACCTTC. Translated: CASSVTGDYGYTF.

The chain couples TRBV29-1 to TRBJ1-2; D not resolved. CDR1 SQVTM and CDR2 ANQGSEA come from the germline V gene. V dropped 0 bases and J dropped 8 bases, with 10 bases sitting between them. The CDR3 runs 12 residues. For the CDR3, the DNA is TGCAGCGTTGAAGAATGGGGAACGGGCTACACCTTC. This sequence encodes CSVEEWGTGYTF.

The rearrangement uses TRBV5-4 and TRBJ2-1; TRBD2 is a possible D gene (6 bases). The germline CDR1 and CDR2 sequences are SGHNT and YYREEE (reference sequence). V lost 0 bases and J lost 0, with 10 bases in between. This CDR3 is built from 16 residues. CDR3 nucleotides: TGTGCCAGCAGCTTGGGGGACTGGAGCTCCTACAATGAGCAGTTCTTC. This sequence encodes CASSLGDWSSYNEQFF.

The rearrangement links TRBV19 to TRBJ1-1; D is perhaps TRBD1 (5 bases). V dropped 3 bases and J dropped 1 base, with 9 bases sitting between them. Germline assignment: CDR1 LNHDA and CDR2 SQIVND (reference sequence). CDR3 length equals 14 residues. The DNA of the CDR3 is TGTGCCAGTAGTATCGGGACGGCGAACACTGAAGCTTTCTTT. This gives the protein CASSIGTANTEAFF.

The chain combines TRBV12-3 or TRBV12-4 with TRBJ2-7; the match to TRBD1 covers 9 bases. V was clipped by 4 bases and J by 0 bases; unmatched bases: 7. The length of the CDR3 is 16 residues. CDR3: CASSSPGQGISYEQYF. CDR3 nucleotides: TGTGCCAGCAGTTCTCCGGGACAGGGTATCTCCTACGAGCAGTACTTC.

CDR3 in amino acids: CATSRVREAGEQYF. DNA for the CDR3: TGTGCCACCAGCAGGGTACGAGAGGCAGGCGAGCAGTACTTC. The J gene is TRBJ2-7, the V gene TRBV15; D is unclear. This CDR3 is 14 amino acids long. Germline V gives CDR1 LNHNV, CDR2 YYDKDF (reference sequence). Trimming removed 3 bases from V and 6 bases from J, with 15 bases in between.

V and J are TRBV15 and TRBJ2-1; a possible D gene is TRBD2 (5 bases). This CDR3 contains 14 residues. The germline V and J ends were trimmed by 6 bases and 0 bases, with 9 bases remaining between them. Germline lookup yields CDR1 LNHNV and CDR2 YYDKDF (reference sequence). The CDR3 reads CATRPTSSYNEQFF. CDR3 nucleotides: TGTGCCACCAGGCCCACTAGCTCCTACAATGAGCAGTTCTTC.

This chain connects TRBV7-8 to TRBJ2-2; no reliable D call. Germline V gene sequence: CDR1 SGHVS, CDR2 FQNEAQ. Trimming removed 2 bases at V and 5 bases at J, with 15 bases between. CDR3 length: 16 residues. The CDR3 DNA reads TGTGCCAGCAGCTTATACACAGTCGAGTCTACCGGGGAGCTGTTTTTT. Protein sequence: CASSLYTVESTGELFF.

The chain carries TRBV30 and TRBJ1-2; D is unclear. The length of the CDR3 is 15 residues. Trimming removed 4 bases at V and 5 bases at J, with 20 bases between. From germline, CDR1 is GTSNPN and CDR2 SVGIG (reference sequence). As DNA, the CDR3 is TGTGCCTGGATGCTTTACCAGGAGGGCAGTTATGGCTACACCTTC. Its protein is CAWMLYQEGSYGYTF. The whole variable domain, remainder taken from reference TRBV30 and TRBJ1-2, is SQTIHQWPATLVQPVGSPLSLECTVEGTSNPNLYWYRQAAGRGLQLLFYSVGIGQISSEVPQNLSASRPQDRQFILSSKKLLLSDSGFYLCAWMLYQEGSYGYTFGSGTRLTVV.

This chain links TRBV12-3 or TRBV12-4 with TRBJ2-5; no clear D gene. The length of the CDR3 is 13 residues. Trimming left V 3 bases short and J 3 bases short, with 8 bases between. CDR3 loop: CASSFLEKETQYF. Here the CDR3 DNA reads TGTGCCAGCAGTTTCCTGGAAAAAGAGACCCAGTACTTC.

The V call is TRBV19, the J call TRBJ1-1; tentative D call: TRBD1 (6 bases). Germline values: CDR1 LNHDA, CDR2 SQIVND (reference sequence). V was shortened by 7 bases and J by 3 bases, with 21 bases between the two germline ends. This CDR3 region has 16 residues. The CDR3 region is CASNPGTLGGYTEAFF. CDR3 coding DNA: TGTGCCAGTAACCCGGGTACCCTAGGGGGGTACACTGAAGCTTTCTTT.

This clonotype was seen once. This rearrangement joins TRBV6-4 to TRBJ2-2, with TRBD2 matching over 8 bases. Germline loops: CDR1 MRHNA, CDR2 SNTAGT. V dropped 5 bases and J dropped 6; count of bases not matched to a gene: 5. This CDR3 has 14 amino acids. CDR3 protein: CASSPGLDSGELFF. The CDR3 DNA follows: TGTGCCAGCAGTCCGGGACTAGATTCCGGGGAGCTGTTTTTT.

This sequence joins TRBV20-1 and TRBJ1-1; no reliable D call. This CDR3 contains 15 residues. Trimming left V 0 bases short and J 1 base short, with 12 bases between. Per germline, CDR1 DFQATT and CDR2 SNEGSKA (reference sequence). For the CDR3, the DNA is TGCAGTGCTAGAGATTGGCGAATGGCGAACACTGAAGCTTTCTTT. Amino acid sequence: CSARDWRMANTEAFF.

V and J are TRBV29-1 and TRBJ1-2; TRBD1 matches 7 bases. CDR1 and CDR2 (germline): SQVTM, ANQGSEA. J lost 3 bases, V lost 5 bases, and 6 bases had no gene match. The CDR3 loop spans 13 amino acids. In DNA form, the CDR3 reads TGCAGCGTTCTTTTCAGGGGGGACTATGGCTACACCTTC. Translating it yields CSVLFRGDYGYTF.

This chain joins TRBV4-2 and TRBJ2-2, with D perhaps matching TRBD2 (5 bases). The CDR3 totals 17 residues. In germline, CDR1 is LGHNA, CDR2 YNFKEQ. The V gene lost 0 bases and the J gene lost 5 bases, with 16 bases spanning the gap. Here the CDR3 reads CASSQEVSGGGTGELFF. For the CDR3, the DNA is TGTGCCAGCAGCCAAGAGGTTTCAGGCGGCGGGACCGGGGAGCTGTTTTTT.

The gene calls are TRBV4-1 and TRBJ1-1, with D hard to call. Germline CDR1 is MGHRA and CDR2 is YSYEKL. Deletions cut 3 bases from V and 3 bases from J, with 20 bases between. The CDR3 length is 17 residues. The CDR3, as DNA: TGCGCCAGCAGCCACGGTCGGGGAGAGGGCGATCACACTGAAGCTTTCTTT. Amino acid sequence: CASSHGRGEGDHTEAFF.

This clonotype was counted once. The chain recombines TRBV7-9 with TRBJ1-2; D not resolved. V dropped 1 base and J dropped 7 bases, with 7 bases sitting between them. There are 12 residues in the CDR3. The germline V gene has CDR1 SEHNR and CDR2 FQNEAQ (reference sequence). The CDR3 DNA reads TGTGCCAGCAGCTTAGGAGATAGTGGCTACACCTTC. Translation: CASSLGDSGYTF. Based on the CDR3 plus reference TRBV7-9 and TRBJ1-2, the full variable domain is DTGVSQNPRHKITKRGQNVTFRCDPISEHNRLYWYRQTLGQGPEFLTYFQNEAQLEKSRLLSDRFSAERPKGSFSTLEIQRTEQGDSAMYLCASSLGDSGYTFGSGTRLTVV.

CDR3 residues: CASSQVRPAGEEQFF. In DNA, the CDR3 is TGCGCCAGCAGCCAAGTTCGTCCAGCGGGAGAGGAGCAGTTCTTC. This chain links TRBV4-1 with TRBJ2-1; 8 bases are a match to TRBD2. The germline CDR1 and CDR2 sequences are MGHRA and YSYEKL. There are 15 residues in the CDR3. J was trimmed by 10 bases and V by 1 base; bases with no gene match: 9.

The chain combines TRBV6-1 with TRBJ1-1; D gene unclear. Germline-derived CDR1 and CDR2 are MNHNS and SASEGT. The CDR3 runs 12 residues. The V end lost 4 bases, the J end lost 6 bases, and 9 bases lay between the germline ends. The CDR3 region is CASSVGMAEAFF. CDR3 in DNA: TGTGCCAGCAGTGTCGGGATGGCTGAAGCTTTCTTT.

The chain recombines TRBV9 with TRBJ1-1, with D tentatively TRBD1 (6 bases). Germline CDR1 and CDR2: SGDLS and YYNGEE. The CDR3 is 14 amino acids. V was trimmed by 0 bases and J by 0 bases, leaving 6 bases between them. As DNA, the CDR3 is TGTGCCAGCAGCGTAGACAGGGTGAACACTGAAGCTTTCTTT. Translated, it gives CASSVDRVNTEAFF. The complete variable domain, with remaining parts taken from reference TRBV9 and TRBJ1-1, reads DSGVTQTPKHLITATGQRVTLRCSPRSGDLSVYWYQQSLDQGLQFLIQYYNGEERAKGNILERFSAQQFPDLHSELNLSSLELGDSALYFCASSVDRVNTEAFFGQGTRLTVV.

CDR3 in amino acids: CASSGGLSNQPQHF. In nucleotides, the CDR3 is TGTGCCAGTTCCGGGGGTCTTAGCAATCAGCCCCAGCATTTT. This chain uses TRBV25-1 with TRBJ1-5; a weak D match, TRBD1 (5 bases). This CDR3 has 14 amino acids. V was trimmed by 9 bases and J by 0 bases, leaving 12 bases between them. The germline V gene has CDR1 MGHDK and CDR2 SYGVNS.

The chain has TRBV10-1 and TRBJ1-4; D might be TRBD1 (5 bases). The CDR3 contains 14 residues. V lost 0 bases, J lost 7 bases, and 9 bases lay in between. The germline V gene has CDR1 WNHNN and CDR2 SYGVQD (reference sequence). The CDR3 loop reads CASSESGVGEKLFF. The CDR3 DNA follows: TGCGCCAGCAGTGAGTCAGGGGTCGGTGAAAAACTGTTTTTT.

The chain joins TRBV14 to TRBJ1-4, with TRBD1 matching over 8 bases. The CDR3 loop spans 12 amino acids. V dropped 2 bases and J dropped 12; count of bases not matched to a gene: 2. Germline V gene data show CDR1 as SGHDN and CDR2 as FVKESK. CDR3 amino acids: CASSQKQGELFF. Written as DNA, the CDR3 is TGTGCCAGCAGCCAAAAACAGGGGGAACTGTTTTTT.

The V call is TRBV4-1, the J call TRBJ2-3; D is perhaps TRBD1 (6 bases). The CDR3 consists of 16 residues. Per the germline V gene, CDR1 is MGHRA and CDR2 is YSYEKL. Trimming cost V 1 base and J 6 bases, with 17 bases left between them. The CDR3 spells CASSQGPQGWVDTQYF. In DNA, the CDR3 is TGCGCCAGCAGCCAAGGCCCCCAGGGGTGGGTGGATACGCAGTATTTT.

The chain joins TRBV10-3 to TRBJ1-2; D ambiguous. Germline loops: CDR1 ENHRY, CDR2 SYGVKD. Trimming took off 3 bases at V and 2 bases at J, with 16 bases between the two ends. The CDR3 is 16 amino acids. CDR3 nucleotides: TGTGCCATCAGTGAACCAACAGAGACCTCCAACTATGGCTACACCTTC. This encodes CAISEPTETSNYGYTF.

V is TRBV7-9 and J is TRBJ2-1, with 7 bases fitting TRBD2. The germline V gene encodes CDR1 SEHNR and CDR2 FQNEAQ (reference sequence). There are 17 residues in the CDR3. V was pared by 4 bases and J by 5 bases, with 14 bases of the junction left unmatched. The CDR3 nucleotides are TGTGCCAGCAGCTCTAGGACTAGTGGTAATGCGGACAATGAGCAGTTCTTC. Its translation: CASSSRTSGNADNEQFF.

The chain joins TRBV10-1 to TRBJ2-3, with D tentatively TRBD2 (5 bases). Germline V gene sequence: CDR1 WNHNN, CDR2 SYGVQD (reference sequence). This CDR3 has 14 amino acids. The ends were cut back, 5 bases at V and 4 bases at J, with 13 bases in the middle. CDR3 sequence: CASSLLGPSDTQYF. In nucleotides, the CDR3 is TGCGCCAGCAGTCTACTAGGCCCGTCAGATACGCAGTATTTT.